This T cell receptor beta chain was recorded in a study of T cell responses to AZD1222 COVID-19 vaccine. Data came from immunoSEQ multiplex PCR; TCRdb stores just in-frame clones and leaves some out. Here the sample spans about 100,000 clones, 86% being singletons. This clone was seen repeatedly, ten times or more. Its antigen is not known. Germline assignment: CDR1 MGHRA and CDR2 YSYEKL. This CDR3 spans 12 amino acids. J gave up 12 bases and V 0 bases, and 2 bases lay outside the gene matches. Study-level points and caveats: Following two doses of AZD1222, Spike-specific TCR breadth and depth rose. The donors showed a predominance of white British ancestry and of females, with possible underestimation of clonal diversity.

The rearrangement joins TRBV4-1 to TRBJ2-1, with 7 positions matching TRBD2. The origin of this receptor is an adult who received the MenACWY meningococcal vaccine as a control. The sequenced sample was peripheral blood, obtained 28 days after the second dose of the MenACWY control vaccine. CDR3 residues: CASSQEAGPQFF. CDR3 nucleotide sequence: TGCGCCAGCAGCCAAGAAGCGGGACCGCAGTTCTTC.